This note documents a single TCR beta chain sequence. The antigen is undetermined. The data belong to a study of cytomegalovirus exposure and HLA in healthy donors. Overall study context: Early released data had 65 million to 100 million unique TCRs, all coming from HLA-typed donors.

Primers: 60 Vbeta forward and 13 Jbeta reverse. Profiled with immunoSEQ multiplex PCR; TCRdb holds only in-frame clones, not every one. The sample records 65,000 to 90,000 clones, about two thirds being singletons. The study's findings and limits: Analysis was carried out at a later point, and it linked a missense DCLRE1C variant to TCR beta V- and J-gene trimming. Per a later analysis, HLA-associated TCR beta chains showed more clonal expansion than other, equally common TCR beta chains. Researchers reported from a later analysis that most CMV-associated TCR beta chains appeared HLA-restricted.

Sequenced material: PBMCs. The origin of this receptor is a woman aged 40-49 years in good health and CMV-seropositive.

The CDR3 region has the DNA TGTGCCAGCAGTGAAGCGGTGAGGATCCAGTACTTC. Its protein is CASSEAVRIQYF. The J gene is TRBJ2-5, the V gene TRBV6-1; unclear D gene. The germline V and J ends were trimmed by 0 bases and 10 bases, with 9 bases remaining between them. This CDR3 comprises 12 residues. Germline loops: CDR1 MNHNS, CDR2 SASEGT.